This TCR beta chain was sequenced for a study of read filtering for tumor transcriptome and immune sequencing. About the research overall: Revised staging placed roughly eight patients in R-ISS I, 15 to 20 in II, 6 or 7 in III. IR-seq gave about 3.5 to 11 million TCR reads per sample; RNA-seq gave roughly 80 to 1,300.

CDR1 SQVTM and CDR2 ANQGSEA come from the germline V gene. V dropped 5 bases and J dropped 4; count of bases not matched to a gene: 8. This CDR3 has 14 residues. This library used roughly 430 ng RNA and molecular barcoded adaptors spanning alpha/delta and beta/gamma chains. Each CDR3 protein gets one entry after TCRdb re-called the reads with MiXCR. The repertoire has fewer than 50,000 distinct CDR3 sequences, roughly 15% of them found once; the top ten carry 25% to 30%. This clonotype is categorized as medium-sized. Its antigen is not known. Findings of the study overall: This fraction held mixed bone marrow immune cells after CD138-negative sorting.

Sampling of bone marrow took place during active disease in every patient. Material for sequencing was a population of CD138-negative cells sorted from bone marrow. The rearrangement links TRBV29-1 to TRBJ2-1; 7 nucleotides agree with TRBD2. The source of this sequence is a donor older than 35 with multiple myeloma. In nucleotides, the CDR3 is TGCAGCGTTCAGGAAACTAGCGTTTACAATGAGCAGTTCTTC. This translates into CSVQETSVYNEQFF.